This TCR beta chain was recovered during a study of OX40 agonist ivuxolimab in advanced cancers. As for the study in general: Partial responses occurred in Three dose-escalation patients, one with hepatocellular carcinoma and two with cutaneous melanoma.

In germline, CDR1 is MNHEY, CDR2 SVGAGI. The CDR3 sequence is 12 residues long. The V gene lost 0 bases and the J gene lost 7 bases, with 4 bases spanning the gap. Method: immunoSEQ multiplex PCR; TCRdb's copy keeps in-frame clones and lacks some. Among approximately 47,000 clones listed, around nine tenths were seen once. This chain links TRBV6-5 with TRBJ2-1; the D is unclear. Sequenced here: CD4+ or CD8+ T cells sorted from blood, sampled in a trial of the OX40 agonist ivuxolimab. This sequence originates from an adult with an advanced solid tumor such as melanoma, head and neck, liver or kidney cancer. The CDR3 region is CASSYSRNEQFF. The CDR3 nucleotides read TGTGCCAGCAGTTACTCCAGGAATGAGCAGTTCTTC.